This T cell receptor beta chain was captured in a study of CD8 T cells in ankylosing spondylitis. Study findings and constraints: Reported data indicate significant enrichment of disease-linked clones within matched ankylosing spondylitis synovial fluid.

MiXCR was run by TCRdb on the 5' RACE reads, yielding one entry per CDR3 protein. The sample contains fewer than 400,000 distinct CDR3 sequences, about 15% of which appear only once. For this clonotype: Its antigen is still unknown.

CDR1 and CDR2 (germline): DFQATT, SNEGSKA (reference sequence). The CDR3 sequence is 12 residues long. The V end was cut by 6 bases, the J end by 6 bases, with 15 bases between. The specimen sequenced was blood, either unsorted or a sorted T cell fraction (not recorded which). The V call is TRBV20-1, the J call TRBJ2-7; tentative D call: TRBD2 (5 bases). The TCR comes from a male donor with ankylosing spondylitis or in good health (not recorded which). CDR3 coding DNA: TGCAGTGCCGGAGCGGAACCCGGCGAGCAGTACTTC. Protein sequence: CSAGAEPGEQYF.